This paragraph covers one T cell receptor beta chain sequence. Trimming took 4 bases from V and 6 from J; bases not matched to a gene: 7. The CDR3 has 15 residues. Germline loops: CDR1 SNHLY, CDR2 FYNNEI. The PCR made use of 60 Vbeta and 13 Jbeta primers. Clones were sequenced by immunoSEQ multiplex PCR, and TCRdb holds only the in-frame ones, with some missing. Among around 170,000 clones listed, just under 80% were seen once. This sample was included in a study of cytomegalovirus exposure and HLA in healthy donors. The rearrangement joins TRBV2 to TRBJ2-1, with TRBD1 matching over 9 bases. The receptor was derived from a woman in her forties or fifties in good health and CMV-seropositive. The sequencing input was PBMCs. The CDR3 DNA is TGTGCCAGCAGTGTAGGGACAGGGTATCTCAATGAGCAGTTCTTC. Residues: CASSVGTGYLNEQFF.